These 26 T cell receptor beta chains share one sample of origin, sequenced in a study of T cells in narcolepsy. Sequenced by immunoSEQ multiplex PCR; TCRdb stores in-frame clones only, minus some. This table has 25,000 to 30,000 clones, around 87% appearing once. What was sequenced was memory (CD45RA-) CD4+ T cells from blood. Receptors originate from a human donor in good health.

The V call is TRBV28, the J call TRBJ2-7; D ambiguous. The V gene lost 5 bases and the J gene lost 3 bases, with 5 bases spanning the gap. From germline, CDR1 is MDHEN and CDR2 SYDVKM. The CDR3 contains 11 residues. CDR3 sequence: CASSGNYEQYF. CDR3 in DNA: TGTGCCAGCAGTGGGAACTACGAGCAGTACTTC.

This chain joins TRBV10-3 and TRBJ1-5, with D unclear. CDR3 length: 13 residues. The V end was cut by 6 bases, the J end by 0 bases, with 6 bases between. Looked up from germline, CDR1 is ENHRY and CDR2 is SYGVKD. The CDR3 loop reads CAISRDSNQPQHF. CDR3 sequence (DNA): TGTGCCATCAGCAGAGATAGCAATCAGCCCCAGCATTTT.

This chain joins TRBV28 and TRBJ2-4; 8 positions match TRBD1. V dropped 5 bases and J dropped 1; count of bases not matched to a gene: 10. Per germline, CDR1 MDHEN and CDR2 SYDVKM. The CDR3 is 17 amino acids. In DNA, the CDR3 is TGTGCCAGCAGTACTTTAGGACAGGGAGTCGCCAAAAACATTCAGTACTTC. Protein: CASSTLGQGVAKNIQYF.

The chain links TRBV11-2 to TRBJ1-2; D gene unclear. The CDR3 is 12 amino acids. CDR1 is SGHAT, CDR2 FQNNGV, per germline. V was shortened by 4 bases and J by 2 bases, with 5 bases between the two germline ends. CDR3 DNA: TGTGCCAGCAGCTCGAACAACTATGGCTACACCTTC. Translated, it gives CASSSNNYGYTF.

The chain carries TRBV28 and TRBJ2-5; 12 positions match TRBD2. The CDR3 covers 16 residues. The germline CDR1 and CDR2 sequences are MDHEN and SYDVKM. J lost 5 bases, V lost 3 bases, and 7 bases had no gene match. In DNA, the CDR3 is TGTGCCAGCAGTTTTAAGCTAGCGGGAGGGCGGGAGACCCAGTACTTC. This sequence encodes CASSFKLAGGRETQYF. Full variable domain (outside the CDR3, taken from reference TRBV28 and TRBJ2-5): DVKVTQSSRYLVKRTGEKVFLECVQDMDHENMFWYRQDPGLGLRLIYFSYDVKMKEKGDIPEGYSVSREKKERFSLILESASTNQTSMYLCASSFKLAGGRETQYFGPGTRLLVL.

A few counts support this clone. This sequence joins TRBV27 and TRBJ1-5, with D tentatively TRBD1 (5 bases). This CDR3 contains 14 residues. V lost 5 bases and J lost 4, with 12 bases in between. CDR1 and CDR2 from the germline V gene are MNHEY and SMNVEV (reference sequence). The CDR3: CASSLGTGNQPQHF. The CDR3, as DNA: TGTGCCAGCAGTCTGGGGACGGGGAATCAGCCCCAGCATTTT.

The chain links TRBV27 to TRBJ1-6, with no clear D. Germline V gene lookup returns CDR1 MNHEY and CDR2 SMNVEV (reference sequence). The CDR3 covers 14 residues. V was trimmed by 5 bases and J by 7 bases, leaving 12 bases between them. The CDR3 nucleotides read TGTGCCAGCAGTCCCACCACAGCAAATTCACCCCTCCACTTT. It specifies CASSPTTANSPLHF.

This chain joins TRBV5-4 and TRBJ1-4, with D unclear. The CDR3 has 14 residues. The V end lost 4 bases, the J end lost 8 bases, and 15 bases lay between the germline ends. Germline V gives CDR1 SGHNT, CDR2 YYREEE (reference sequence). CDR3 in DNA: TGTGCCAGCAGCGCAGACCCCCCGGGCGAAAAACTGTTTTTT. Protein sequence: CASSADPPGEKLFF.

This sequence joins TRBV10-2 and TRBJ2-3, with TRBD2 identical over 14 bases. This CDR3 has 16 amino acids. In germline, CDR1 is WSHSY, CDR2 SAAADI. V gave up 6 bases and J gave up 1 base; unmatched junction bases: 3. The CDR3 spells CASSQGLAGGTDTQYF. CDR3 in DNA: TGCGCCAGCAGCCAGGGACTAGCGGGAGGCACAGATACGCAGTATTTT.

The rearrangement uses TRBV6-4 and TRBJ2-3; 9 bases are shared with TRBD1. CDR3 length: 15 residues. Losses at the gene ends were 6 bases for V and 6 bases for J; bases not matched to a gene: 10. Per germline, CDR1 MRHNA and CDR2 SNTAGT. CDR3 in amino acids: CASSPRDRALDTQYF. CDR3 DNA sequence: TGTGCCAGCAGCCCACGGGACAGGGCCCTGGATACGCAGTATTTT.

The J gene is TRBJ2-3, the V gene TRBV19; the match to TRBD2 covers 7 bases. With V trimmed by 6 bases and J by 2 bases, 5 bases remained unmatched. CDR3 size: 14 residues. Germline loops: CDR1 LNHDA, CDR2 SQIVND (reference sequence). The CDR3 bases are TGTGCCAGTAGATATCGGGAGGCCACAGATACGCAGTATTTT. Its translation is CASRYREATDTQYF.

The CDR3 DNA reads TGCGCCAGCAGCTTCCTGACAGGGCGGTCCTACGAGCAGTACTTC. Translation gives CASSFLTGRSYEQYF. This sequence joins TRBV5-1 and TRBJ2-7, with 7 nucleotides matching TRBD1. The germline V gene encodes CDR1 SGHRS and CDR2 YFSETQ. The length of the CDR3 is 15 residues. V lost 2 bases, J lost 1 base, and 6 bases stayed unmatched.

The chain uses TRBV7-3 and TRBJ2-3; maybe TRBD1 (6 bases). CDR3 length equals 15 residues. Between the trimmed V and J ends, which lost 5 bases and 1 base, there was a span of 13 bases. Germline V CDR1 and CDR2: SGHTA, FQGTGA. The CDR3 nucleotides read TGTGCCAGCAGCCAAACGGGACAAGGCACAGATACGCAGTATTTT. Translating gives CASSQTGQGTDTQYF.

CDR3 sequence reads: CASSFLDLTSGFTDTQYF. In nucleotides, the CDR3 is TGTGCCAGCAGCTTCCTCGATTTGACTAGCGGGTTCACAGATACGCAGTATTTT. The genes are TRBV7-2 and TRBJ2-3, with 10 bases lining up with TRBD2. In germline, CDR1 is SGHTA, CDR2 FQGNSA. The CDR3 contains 18 residues. The V gene end was trimmed by 3 bases and the J gene end by 2 bases; junction bases not matched to a gene: 11.

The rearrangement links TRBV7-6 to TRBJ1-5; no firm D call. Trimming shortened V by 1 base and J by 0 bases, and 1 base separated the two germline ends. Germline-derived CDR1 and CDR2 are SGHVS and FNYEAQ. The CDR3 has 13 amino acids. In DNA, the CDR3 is TGTGCCAGCAGCTTAGTTAGCAATCAGCCCCAGCATTTT. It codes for CASSLVSNQPQHF.

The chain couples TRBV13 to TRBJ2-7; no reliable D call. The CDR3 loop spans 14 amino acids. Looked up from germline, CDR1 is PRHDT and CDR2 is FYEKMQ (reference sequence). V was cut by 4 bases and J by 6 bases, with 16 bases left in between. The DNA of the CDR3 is TGTGCCAGCAGCTCGTACCAACCAGGTGCCGAGCAGTACTTC. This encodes CASSSYQPGAEQYF. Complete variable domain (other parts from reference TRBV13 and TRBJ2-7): AAGVIQSPRHLIKEKRETATLKCYPIPRHDTVYWYQQGPGQDPQFLISFYEKMQSDKGSIPDRFSAQQFSDYHSELNMSSLELGDSALYFCASSSYQPGAEQYFGPGTRLTVT.

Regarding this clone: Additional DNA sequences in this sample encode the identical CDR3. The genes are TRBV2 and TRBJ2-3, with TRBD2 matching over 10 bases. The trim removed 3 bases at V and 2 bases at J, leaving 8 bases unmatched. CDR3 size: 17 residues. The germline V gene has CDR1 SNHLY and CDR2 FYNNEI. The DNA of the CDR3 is TGTGCCAGCAGTGAGCGGCTAGCGGGAGATTTCACAGATACGCAGTATTTT. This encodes CASSERLAGDFTDTQYF.

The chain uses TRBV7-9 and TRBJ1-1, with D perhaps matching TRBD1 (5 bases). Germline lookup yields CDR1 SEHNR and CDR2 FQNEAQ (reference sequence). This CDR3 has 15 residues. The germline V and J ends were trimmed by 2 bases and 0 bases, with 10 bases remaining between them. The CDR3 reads CASSLMGGMNTEAFF. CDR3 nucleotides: TGTGCCAGCAGCTTAATGGGGGGAATGAACACTGAAGCTTTCTTT.

CDR3 DNA sequence: TGTGCCAGCGGCGATCGGGACACTCAATCCTACGAGCAGTACTTC. Translated: CASGDRDTQSYEQYF. V and J are TRBV7-7 and TRBJ2-7, with D possibly TRBD1 on 6 matching bases. CDR3 length equals 15 residues. With 8 bases removed from V and 1 base from J, the gap between germline ends came to 18 bases. In germline, CDR1 is SSHAT, CDR2 FNYEAQ (reference sequence).

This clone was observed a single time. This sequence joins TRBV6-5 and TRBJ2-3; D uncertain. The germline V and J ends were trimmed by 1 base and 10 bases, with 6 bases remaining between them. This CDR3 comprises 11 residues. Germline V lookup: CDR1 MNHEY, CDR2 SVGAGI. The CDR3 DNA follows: TGTGCCAGCAGTTACTACGGTGCGCAGTATTTT. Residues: CASSYYGAQYF.

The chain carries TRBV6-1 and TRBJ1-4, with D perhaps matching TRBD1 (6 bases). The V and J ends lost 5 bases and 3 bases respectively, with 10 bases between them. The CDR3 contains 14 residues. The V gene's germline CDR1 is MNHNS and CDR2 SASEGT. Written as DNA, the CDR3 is TGTGCCAGCAGTCCAGGGGCTGCTAATGAAAAACTGTTTTTT. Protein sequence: CASSPGAANEKLFF.

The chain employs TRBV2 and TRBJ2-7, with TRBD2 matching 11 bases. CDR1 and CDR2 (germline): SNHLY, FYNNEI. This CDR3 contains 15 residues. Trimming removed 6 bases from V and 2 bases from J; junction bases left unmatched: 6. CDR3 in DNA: TGTGCCAGCAGGGAGGGGACTAGCGGAGCCTACGAGCAGTACTTC. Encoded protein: CASREGTSGAYEQYF.

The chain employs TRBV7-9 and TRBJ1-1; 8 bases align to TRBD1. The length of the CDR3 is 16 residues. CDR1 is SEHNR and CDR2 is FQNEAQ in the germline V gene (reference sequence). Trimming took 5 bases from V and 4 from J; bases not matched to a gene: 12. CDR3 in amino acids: CASSPGTGAKLTEAFF. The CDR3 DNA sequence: TGTGCCAGCAGCCCCGGGACAGGAGCCAAACTCACTGAAGCTTTCTTT. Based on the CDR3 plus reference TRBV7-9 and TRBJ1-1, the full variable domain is DTGVSQNPRHKITKRGQNVTFRCDPISEHNRLYWYRQTLGQGPEFLTYFQNEAQLEKSRLLSDRFSAERPKGSFSTLEIQRTEQGDSAMYLCASSPGTGAKLTEAFFGQGTRLTVV.

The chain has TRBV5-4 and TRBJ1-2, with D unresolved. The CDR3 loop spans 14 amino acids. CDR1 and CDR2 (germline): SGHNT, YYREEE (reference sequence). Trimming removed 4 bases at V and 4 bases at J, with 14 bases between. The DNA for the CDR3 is TGTGCCAGCAGCCTCGGGATTCACCCCTATGGCTACACCTTC. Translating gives CASSLGIHPYGYTF.

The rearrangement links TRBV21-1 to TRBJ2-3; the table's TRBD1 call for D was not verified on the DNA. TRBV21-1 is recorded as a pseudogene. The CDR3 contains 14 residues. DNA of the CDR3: TGTGCCAGCATGACAGCAGCCCGCACAGATACGCAGTATTTT. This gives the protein CASMTAARTDTQYF.

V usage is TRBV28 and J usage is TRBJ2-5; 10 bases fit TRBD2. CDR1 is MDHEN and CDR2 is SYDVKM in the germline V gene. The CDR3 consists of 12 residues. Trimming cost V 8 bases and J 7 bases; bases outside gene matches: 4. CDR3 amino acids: CASQIAGGTQYF. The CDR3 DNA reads TGTGCCAGCCAAATAGCGGGGGGGACCCAGTACTTC.